The rows below give T cell receptor beta chains drawn from one sample of a study of T-cell reconstitution after alpha-beta-depleted transplantation in children. From the PCR reads, TCRdb called clonotypes with MiXCR, one entry per CDR3 protein. The sample carries about 290,000 distinct CDR3 sequences, less than 9.5% recorded once. The sequenced sample was peripheral blood, obtained 360 days after TCRalphabeta/CD19-depleted stem cell transplant. The receptors originated from a female patient between 2 and 15 years old who had a stem cell transplant for Fanconi anemia, so the T cells may come from the graft donor. CDR3s include the opening cysteine and the closing phenylalanine or tryptophan. Fields, in order: V gene, D gene, J gene, clone size, CDR3 DNA, CDR3 protein. D genes are given only for firm matches. Clone size, where shown, is once, few, many, or a class for clones that have expanded.

TRBV4-1	NA	TRBJ1-4	many	TGCGCCAGCAGCCAAGAACTAACCGACTTATTTGGTGAAAAACTGTTTTTT	CASSQELTDLFGEKLFF
TRBV11-2	NA	TRBJ2-7	NA	TGTGCCAGCAGCTTAGATTCATTCGGGTCCTACGAGCAGTACTTC	CASSLDSFGSYEQYF
TRBV24-1	NA	TRBJ2-7	many	TGTGCCACCAGTGATTCCCGGGACACAACCTACGAGCAGTACTTC	CATSDSRDTTYEQYF
TRBV20-1	NA	TRBJ2-5	few	TGCAGTGCTAACCGCCTGGAGACCCAGTACTTC	CSANRLETQYF
TRBV5-1	NA	TRBJ2-5	NA	TGCGCCAGCAGCTTGGTGGAATTGGCCGGGACCCAGTACTTC	CASSLVELAGTQYF
TRBV5-5	NA	TRBJ2-3	NA	TGTGCCAGCAGCCGTCGGAAGGGGCAGGGCTACACAGATACGCAGTATTTT	CASSRRKGQGYTDTQYF
TRBV12-3/TRBV12-4	TRBD1	TRBJ2-7	NA	TGTGCCAGCAGTTTTAGACAGGGGTCCCTTGGCGAGCAGTACTTC	CASSFRQGSLGEQYF
TRBV6-6	NA	TRBJ2-3	many	TGTGCCAGCCAAGTCACAGATACGCAGTATTTT	CASQVTDTQYF
TRBV24-1	TRBD1	TRBJ2-5	few	TGTGCCACCAGTGATCCCAGGGGGACAGGGAGTGAGACCCAGTACTTC	CATSDPRGTGSETQYF
TRBV7-8	NA	TRBJ2-5	many	TGTGCCAGCAGCTTAGAGGTGTCAGGGTTAGAGACCCAGTACTTC	CASSLEVSGLETQYF
TRBV7-3	TRBD2	TRBJ2-1	NA	TGTGCCAGCAGCCCCAGCGGGGCCCACAATGAGCAGTTCTTC	CASSPSGAHNEQFF
TRBV20-1	TRBD2	TRBJ2-1	NA	TGCTGCGCCCATAGGGCTAGCGGGGGGGCTATCTACAATGAGCAGTTCTTC	CCAHRASGGAIYNEQFF
TRBV7-9	NA	TRBJ1-2	many	TGTGCCAGCAGCTCGGGGCAGGTTTTATATGGCTACACCTTC	CASSSGQVLYGYTF
TRBV20-1	TRBD2	TRBJ2-7	few	TGCAGTGCTAGAATCGGCGGGAGACCCTACGAGCAGTACTTC	CSARIGGRPYEQYF
TRBV15	NA	TRBJ2-4	few	TGTGCCACCAGCAGAGATTTGGGGGGATTAGCCAAAAACATTCAGTACTTC	CATSRDLGGLAKNIQYF
TRBV6-1	TRBD1	TRBJ1-6	NA	TGTGCCAGCAGCGGCGGACAGGGAATTTATTCACCCCTCCACTTT	CASSGGQGIYSPLHF
TRBV10-3	NA	TRBJ1-2	many	TGTGCCATCCCCCGGGCAGGGACTAACTATGGCTACACCTTC	CAIPRAGTNYGYTF
TRBV2	NA	TRBJ2-3	few	TGTGCCAGCAGGACAAGTGGTTGGGGTACAGCGGAGACAGATACGCAGTATTTT	CASRTSGWGTAETDTQYF
TRBV27	NA	TRBJ2-2	once	TGTGCCAGCAGTTTATATAGGGGGGCTCTAGCTCTCACCGGGGAGCTGTTTTTT	CASSLYRGALALTGELFF
TRBV7-9	NA	TRBJ2-3	many	TGTGCCAGCAGCTTTGCTAGCGAAGATACGCAGTATTTT	CASSFASEDTQYF
TRBV5-6	NA	TRBJ2-1	few	TGTGCCAGCAGCTCTTTTCTGGAACAGAGGGGGCAGTTCTTC	CASSSFLEQRGQFF
TRBV6-5	NA	TRBJ1-6	few	TGTGCCAGCAGTTACACGGTTGGGAGCTCCTATAATTCACCCCTCCACTTT	CASSYTVGSSYNSPLHF
TRBV20-1	NA	TRBJ2-7	many	TGCAGTTCTTACCTCGGGGTTCGAAACGAGCAGTACTTC	CSSYLGVRNEQYF
TRBV6-1	NA	TRBJ1-1	many	TGTGCCAGCAGCCCTCTCATGAACACTGAAGCTTTCTTT	CASSPLMNTEAFF
TRBV18	TRBD1	TRBJ2-1	NA	TGTGCCAGCTCACCTCGGGTGGACAGGGGGCAATTCTTC	CASSPRVDRGQFF
TRBV12-5	NA	TRBJ2-1	many	TGTGCTAGTGGTTTGGCCGTGGTTGGGGGTAATGAGCAGTTCTTC	CASGLAVVGGNEQFF
TRBV5-8	NA	TRBJ1-1	many	TGTGCCAGCAGCTTGGAGGTCTTCAGGGACACTGAAGCTTTCTTT	CASSLEVFRDTEAFF
TRBV4-2	TRBD2	TRBJ2-5	NA	TGTGCCAGCAGCCAAGGAGTCCAGCGGGGGGACCAAGAGACCCAGTACTTC	CASSQGVQRGDQETQYF
TRBV20-1	NA	TRBJ1-5	many	TGCAGTGCTTGTGAGGGCGCCTGCAATCAGCCCCAGCATTTT	CSACEGACNQPQHF
TRBV29-1	TRBD1	TRBJ2-5	many	TGCAGCGACCGGACAGGGGAAGAGACCCAGTACTTC	CSDRTGEETQYF